The sequence of this T cell receptor (beta chain) was determined in a study of T cell responses to AZD1222 COVID-19 vaccine. Of note for this clone: Its target is unknown.

Study findings and constraints: Regions 160-218 and 743-854 held dominance among vaccine-associated CD4 TCRs, which spanned spike.

Germline V gene lookup returns CDR1 MNHNS and CDR2 SASEGT. Trimming removed 2 bases at V and 4 bases at J, with 11 bases between. The CDR3 consists of 14 residues. Data came from immunoSEQ multiplex PCR; TCRdb stores just in-frame clones and leaves some out. This table holds 100,000 to 150,000 clones, approximately 87% found once. The clonotype comes from an adult in good health. The rearrangement joins TRBV6-1 to TRBJ1-1, with a weak D call TRBD1 (5 bases). The starting material was peripheral blood, obtained on day 0 of AZD1222 vaccination. CDR3 protein: CASSESEGVTEAFF. CDR3 in DNA: TGTGCCAGCAGTGAAAGTGAAGGGGTCACTGAAGCTTTCTTT.